Listed below are T cell receptor beta chains from one sample, sequenced in a study of cytotoxic CD8 clonotypes in ibrutinib-treated CLL. Generated by immunoSEQ multiplex PCR, the TCRdb table keeps only in-frame clones and is missing some. The sample has approximately 280,000 clones, roughly 76% seen once. Sequences were derived from PBMCs, sampled at disease progression, from a patient treated with ibrutinib. The receptor source for this set is a human donor with chronic lymphocytic leukemia. CDR3s include the opening cysteine and the closing phenylalanine or tryptophan. Fields, in order: CDR3 length, V gene, clone size, J gene, D gene, CDR3 DNA, CDR3 protein. The D gene is left open where the match is weak. Only some rows state a clone size, as once, few, many or a class for expanded clones.

12,TRBV2,.,TRBJ2-5,.,TGTGCCAGCAGTGAAGAATCGGGCGCCGAGTACTTC,CASSEESGAEYF
15,TRBV19,.,TRBJ1-1,TRBD1,TGTGCCAGTAGTATTCGGGACAGTAAGGCGGCTGAAGCTTTCTTT,CASSIRDSKAAEAFF
17,TRBV10-3,.,TRBJ2-5,TRBD2,TGTGCCATCAGTGAACCAGGGACTAGCGGGGGCCAAGAGACCCAGTACTTC,CAISEPGTSGGQETQYF
14,TRBV15,.,TRBJ1-5,.,TGTGCCACCAGCAGAGAAGGAAAGGGGCAGCCCCAGCATTTT,CATSREGKGQPQHF
14,TRBV6-1,.,TRBJ2-7,TRBD1,TGTGCCAGCAATACCGACAGGGGCTTCTACGAGCAGTACTTC,CASNTDRGFYEQYF
15,TRBV29-1,.,TRBJ2-7,TRBD1,TGCAGCGTTCTCACTCCCGGGACAGGGCTCTACGAGCAGTACTTC,CSVLTPGTGLYEQYF
12,TRBV14,.,TRBJ2-5,.,TGTGCCAGCAGCCGGATTCAAGAGACCCAGTACTTC,CASSRIQETQYF
16,TRBV19,.,TRBJ1-5,TRBD1,TGTGCCAGTAGTTGGACAGGCCCCACGTTCAATCAGCCCCAGCATTTT,CASSWTGPTFNQPQHF
15,TRBV29-1,few,TRBJ2-6,.,TGCAGCGTTTTGGCACGGAAATCTGGGGCCAACGTCCTGACTTTC,CSVLARKSGANVLTF
15,TRBV5-1,.,TRBJ2-5,.,TGCGCCAGCAGCCGACGGTCGGGTCTCCAAGAGACCCAGTACTTC,CASSRRSGLQETQYF
16,TRBV18,few,TRBJ1-5,.,TGTGCCAGCTCACTGGAGAGACAGCGGGGCAATCAGCCCCAGCATTTT,CASSLERQRGNQPQHF
14,TRBV19,.,TRBJ1-4,TRBD1,TGTGCCAGTAGTAAGACAGGGCGTATTGAAAAACTGTTTTTT,CASSKTGRIEKLFF
13,TRBV11-2,.,TRBJ2-2,.,TGTGCCAGCAGCCCGTCACCGGCCGGGGAGCTGTTTTTT,CASSPSPAGELFF
14,TRBV29-1,.,TRBJ2-6,.,TGCAGCGCCTCCTCAGACCCCGGGGCCAACGTCCTGACTTTC,CSASSDPGANVLTF
15,TRBV28,.,TRBJ2-7,.,TGTGCCAGCAGTTTCTGGCAGGGTAGCTCCTACGAGCAGTACTTC,CASSFWQGSSYEQYF
18,TRBV9,few,TRBJ2-4,.,TGTGCCAGCAGCGTACTACCAACAGGGCCGCTAGCCAAAAACATTCAGTACTTC,CASSVLPTGPLAKNIQYF
15,TRBV4-1,.,TRBJ2-1,TRBD2,TGCGCCAGCAGCGGCAGCGGGGCTACTAGAAATGAGCAGTTCTTC,CASSGSGATRNEQFF
13,TRBV11-2,once,TRBJ1-2,.,TGTGCCAGCAGCTTAGGATTGAGGGTCGGCTACACCTTC,CASSLGLRVGYTF
14,TRBV5-1,.,TRBJ2-3,.,TGCGCCAGCAGCTTGCAGACGAGCACAGATACGCAGTATTTT,CASSLQTSTDTQYF
17,TRBV7-8,.,TRBJ2-7,TRBD2,TGTGCCAGCAGCCCAGGGACTAGCGGGAGGGCCCCTTACGAGCAGTACTTC,CASSPGTSGRAPYEQYF
16,TRBV6-4,.,TRBJ2-1,.,TGTGCCAGCAGTGACTCGGTTATTAGCGGAAACAATGAGCAGTTCTTC,CASSDSVISGNNEQFF
15,TRBV7-9,.,TRBJ2-7,.,TGTGCCAGCAGCGCCCAGGGACTCCTACTTTACGAGCAGTACTTC,CASSAQGLLLYEQYF
18,TRBV29-1,.,TRBJ2-1,.,TGCAGCGTAGTACCCTACCGCCCAACTTCATACGCATACAATGAGCAGTTCTTC,CSVVPYRPTSYAYNEQFF
13,TRBV7-3,.,TRBJ1-1,.,TGTGCCAGCAGCTTCAGAGAGGGTGCTGAAGCTTTCTTT,CASSFREGAEAFF
18,TRBV9,.,TRBJ2-7,TRBD2,TGTGCCAGCAGCCCCGGGACTAGCGGGAGGGCCTTCGCGGGCGAGCAGTACTTC,CASSPGTSGRAFAGEQYF
13,TRBV6-5,few,TRBJ2-7,TRBD1,TGTGCCAGCAGTTACGACAGGGGCTACGAGCAGTACTTC,CASSYDRGYEQYF
17,TRBV14,.,TRBJ2-2,TRBD2,TGTGCCAGCAGCGCCCGGGACTATACCCGCAACACCGGGGAGCTGTTTTTT,CASSARDYTRNTGELFF